This T cell receptor beta chain was found in a study of cytomegalovirus exposure and HLA in healthy donors. The PCR employed 60 Vbeta primers together with 13 Jbeta primers. Measured with immunoSEQ multiplex PCR; TCRdb has only the in-frame clones, and not every one. The table records approximately 200,000 clones, over 70% of them present only once. The receptor's source is a woman under 30 in good health and CMV-seropositive. The specimen sequenced was PBMCs.

The CDR3 nucleotides are TGTGCCAGTGGGGCCGGATACGAGCAGTACGTC. The encoded protein is CASGAGYEQYV. V usage is TRBV27 and J usage is TRBJ2-7; D perhaps matches TRBD1 (5 bases). Trimming cost V 9 bases and J 4 bases, with 10 bases left between them. The CDR3 sequence is 11 residues long. Per the germline V gene, CDR1 is MNHEY and CDR2 is SMNVEV (reference sequence).